This T cell receptor (beta chain) was sequenced in a study of monozygotic twins with cystic fibrosis. Overall study context: Three micrograms of fragmented DNA underwent around 15 PCR cycles for library preparation.

The protocol was immunoSEQ multiplex PCR, while the TCRdb copy is restricted to in-frame clones and leaves out a portion. The sample has tens of thousands of clones, around 87% seen once; the top ten hold 1% to 1.5%. Overall study results and limits: In this small cohort, shared CDR3 numbers showed no association with age, concordance or disease severity. Low clonality (median roughly 0.0095) suggested a mostly naive repertoire. Nucleotide-identical clonotype sharing was significantly higher within monozygotic CF twin pairs than between unrelated CF individuals.

Germline CDR1 is SGHRS and CDR2 is YFSETQ. Trimming removed 4 bases from V and 4 bases from J, with 14 bases in between. The CDR3 length is 14 residues. In the case of this clone: The antigen is undetermined.

This chain joins TRBV5-1 and TRBJ1-2, with D unclear. Material: blood. The TCR comes from a woman under 40 with cystic fibrosis. The CDR3: CASSLSQSFYGYTF. As DNA, the CDR3 is TGCGCCAGCAGCCTATCACAGAGCTTCTATGGCTACACCTTC.